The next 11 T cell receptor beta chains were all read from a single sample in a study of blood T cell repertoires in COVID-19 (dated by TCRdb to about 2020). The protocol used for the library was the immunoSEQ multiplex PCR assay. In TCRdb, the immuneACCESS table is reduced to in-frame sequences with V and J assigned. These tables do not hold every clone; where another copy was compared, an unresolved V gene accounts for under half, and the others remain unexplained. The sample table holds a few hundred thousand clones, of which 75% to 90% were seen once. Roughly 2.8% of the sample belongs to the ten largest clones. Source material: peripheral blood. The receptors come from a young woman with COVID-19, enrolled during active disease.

In DNA, the CDR3 is TGCGCCAGCAGCTTGGACTCGTTCTACGAGCAGTACTTC. Translated: CASSLDSFYEQYF. The chain recombines TRBV5-1 with TRBJ2-7, with D hard to call. The CDR3 is 13 amino acids. V shed 0 bases and J shed 3 bases, with 7 bases lying between them. Per the germline V gene, CDR1 is SGHRS and CDR2 is YFSETQ.

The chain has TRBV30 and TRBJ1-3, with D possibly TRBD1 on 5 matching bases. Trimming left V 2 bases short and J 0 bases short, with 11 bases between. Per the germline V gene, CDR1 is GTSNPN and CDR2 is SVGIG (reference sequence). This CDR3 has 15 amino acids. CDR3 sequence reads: CAWSPDNYSGNTIYF. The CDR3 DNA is TGTGCCTGGAGTCCGGACAACTACTCTGGAAACACCATATATTTT.

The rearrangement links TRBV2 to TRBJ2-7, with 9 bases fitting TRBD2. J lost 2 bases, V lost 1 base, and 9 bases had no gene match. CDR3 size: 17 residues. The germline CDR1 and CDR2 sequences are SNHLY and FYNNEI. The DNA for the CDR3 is TGTGCCAGCAGTGAAGGGGGGTGGGCTAGCGGGGCCTACGAGCAGTACTTC. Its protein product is CASSEGGWASGAYEQYF.

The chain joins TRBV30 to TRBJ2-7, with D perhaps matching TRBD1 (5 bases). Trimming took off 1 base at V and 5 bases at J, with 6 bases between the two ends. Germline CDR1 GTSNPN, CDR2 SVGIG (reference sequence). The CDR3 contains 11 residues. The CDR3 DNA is TGTGCCTGGAGTGGGGGCCACGAGCAGTACTTC. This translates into CAWSGGHEQYF.

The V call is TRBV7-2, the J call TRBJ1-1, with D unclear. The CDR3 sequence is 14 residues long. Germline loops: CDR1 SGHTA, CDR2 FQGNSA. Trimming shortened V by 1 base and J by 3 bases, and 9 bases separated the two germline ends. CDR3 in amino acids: CASSLGGLYTEAFF. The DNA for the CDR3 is TGTGCCAGCAGCTTAGGAGGCCTTTACACTGAAGCTTTCTTT.

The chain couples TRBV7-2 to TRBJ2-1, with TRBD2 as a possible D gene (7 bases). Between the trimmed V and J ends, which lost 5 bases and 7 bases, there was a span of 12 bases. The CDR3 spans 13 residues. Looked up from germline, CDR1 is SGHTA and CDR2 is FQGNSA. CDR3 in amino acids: CASSGGGGNEQFF. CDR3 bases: TGTGCCAGCAGCGGAGGGGGGGGGAATGAGCAGTTCTTC.

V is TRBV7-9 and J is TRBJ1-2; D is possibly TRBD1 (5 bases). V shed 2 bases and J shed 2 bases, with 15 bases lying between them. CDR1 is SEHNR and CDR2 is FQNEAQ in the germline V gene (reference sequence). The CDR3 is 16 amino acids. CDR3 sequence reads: CASSLNMGGGNYGYTF. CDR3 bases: TGTGCCAGCAGCTTAAATATGGGGGGAGGCAACTATGGCTACACCTTC.

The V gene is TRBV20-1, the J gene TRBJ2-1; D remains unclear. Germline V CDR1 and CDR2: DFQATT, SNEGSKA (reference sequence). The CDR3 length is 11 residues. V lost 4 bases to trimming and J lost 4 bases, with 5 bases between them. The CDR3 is CSATPYNEQFF. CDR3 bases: TGCAGTGCTACCCCTTACAATGAGCAGTTCTTC.

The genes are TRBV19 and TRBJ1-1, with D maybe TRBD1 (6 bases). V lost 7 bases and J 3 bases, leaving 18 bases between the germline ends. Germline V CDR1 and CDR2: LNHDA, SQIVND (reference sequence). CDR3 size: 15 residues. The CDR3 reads CASIPRWGRDTEAFF. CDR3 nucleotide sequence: TGTGCCAGTATCCCTAGGTGGGGGCGCGACACTGAAGCTTTCTTT. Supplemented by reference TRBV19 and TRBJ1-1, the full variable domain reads DGGITQSPKYLFRKEGQNVTLSCEQNLNHDAMYWYRQDPGQGLRLIYYSQIVNDFQKGDIAEGYSVSREKKESFPLTVTSAQKNPTAFYLCASIPRWGRDTEAFFGQGTRLTVV.

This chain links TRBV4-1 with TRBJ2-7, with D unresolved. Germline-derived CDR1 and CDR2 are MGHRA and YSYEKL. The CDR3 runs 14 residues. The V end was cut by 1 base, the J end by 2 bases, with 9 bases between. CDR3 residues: CASSQGAHTYEQYF. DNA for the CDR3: TGCGCCAGCAGCCAAGGAGCGCATACCTACGAGCAGTACTTC.

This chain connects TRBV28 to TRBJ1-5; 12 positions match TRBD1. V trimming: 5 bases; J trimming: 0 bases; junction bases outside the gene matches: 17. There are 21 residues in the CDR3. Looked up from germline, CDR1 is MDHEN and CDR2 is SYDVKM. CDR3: CASSTLKIRDRGPPSNQPQHF. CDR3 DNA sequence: TGTGCCAGCAGTACTCTAAAAATCCGGGACAGGGGGCCACCTAGCAATCAGCCCCAGCATTTT.